This T cell receptor beta chain was recovered during a study of T cells after yellow fever vaccination. Germline assignment: CDR1 SGHRS and CDR2 YFSETQ. Trimming took 4 bases from V and 8 from J; bases not matched to a gene: 16. This CDR3 contains 17 residues. This clonotype was seen a handful of times. Universal primer sites and UMIs were introduced during 5'RACE template-switching synthesis of TCR cDNA. A single record per CDR3 protein comes from TCRdb applying MiXCR to the 5' RACE reads. The table records approximately 330,000 distinct CDR3 sequences, around 13% of them present only once. The chain carries TRBV5-1 and TRBJ2-1, with 9 bases identical to TRBD2. The clonotype originates from a man aged 18 to 30 who received the YFV17D yellow fever vaccine. This sample comprised CD4+ T cells sorted from PBMCs, obtained 15 days after the yellow fever booster vaccination. The CDR3 loop reads CASSPLKRGASMDEQFF. In DNA, the CDR3 is TGCGCCAGCAGCCCGCTGAAGCGGGGGGCGTCGATGGATGAGCAGTTCTTC.